This is a list of T cell receptor beta chains from one sample in a study of blood T cells in healthy people across ages. TCRdb analysed the 5' RACE reads with MiXCR anew, one entry per CDR3 protein. The data contain under 1,000,000 distinct CDR3 sequences, around half of them singletons. The sample consisted of blood. Receptors originate from a man aged 80 or over in good health. CDR3s include the opening cysteine and the closing phenylalanine or tryptophan. A D gene is named only where the DNA matches it firmly. Size is stated for part of the rows, as once, few or many counts, or as a class when the clone is expanded.

v_gene	abundance	j_gene	d_gene	CDR3nt	CDR3aa
TRBV4-1	NA	TRBJ1-2	NA	TGCGCCAGCAGCCAAGATACTAATCGCCATGGCTACACCTTC	CASSQDTNRHGYTF
TRBV7-2	NA	TRBJ2-7	NA	TGTGCCAGCAGCCAGAACCCTCTGGGCGAGCAGTACTTC	CASSQNPLGEQYF
TRBV30	few	TRBJ2-1	NA	TGTGCCTGGAGTGTTGGGACACCTTCGGGTGAGCAGTTCTTC	CAWSVGTPSGEQFF
TRBV20-1	NA	TRBJ1-4	NA	TGCAGTGCTAGAGACCCTGGACGTCGAACTAATGAAAAACTGTTTTTT	CSARDPGRRTNEKLFF
TRBV7-9	few	TRBJ2-7	TRBD1	TGTGCCAGCAGCCGACAGGGTCCCTCCGAGCAGTACTTC	CASSRQGPSEQYF
TRBV12-3/TRBV12-4	NA	TRBJ2-5	TRBD2	TGTGCCAGCAGTATCTTCCGGGGGGAAGAGACCCAGTACTTC	CASSIFRGEETQYF
TRBV4-3	medium-sized	TRBJ2-7	TRBD2	TGCGCCAGCAGCCAAGAGTGGACTAGCGGAAACTACGAGCAGTACTTC	CASSQEWTSGNYEQYF
TRBV12-3/TRBV12-4	NA	TRBJ2-5	NA	TGTGCCAGCAGACTCAACGCCCAGGAGACCCAGTACTTC	CASRLNAQETQYF
TRBV7-2	NA	TRBJ1-5	NA	TGTGCCAGCAGCTTAGAGGGGGGGCTCAATCAGCCCCAGCATTTT	CASSLEGGLNQPQHF
TRBV7-2	NA	TRBJ2-5	NA	TGTGCCAGCAGCTTAGACCCTGGGTACCAAGAGACCCAGTACTTC	CASSLDPGYQETQYF
TRBV7-3	once	TRBJ2-2	NA	TGTGCCAGCAGCTCCCGAGCGGGCCCGAACACCGGGGAGCTGTTTTTT	CASSSRAGPNTGELFF
TRBV11-2	NA	TRBJ2-1	NA	TGTGCCAGCAGCTCGAGCTCCTACAATGAGCCGTTCTTC	CASSSSSYNEPFF
TRBV29-1	many	TRBJ2-3	NA	TGCAGCGTTAAGGATATAAATACGCAGTATTTT	CSVKDINTQYF
TRBV10-3	NA	TRBJ2-7	TRBD1	TGTGCCATCAGACCAGGACAGGGGAGCTCCTACGAGCAGTACTTC	CAIRPGQGSSYEQYF
TRBV12-3/TRBV12-4	NA	TRBJ2-1	NA	TGTGCCAGCAGTTTACCCAACACGCCGGAGCAGTTCTTC	CASSLPNTPEQFF
TRBV30	NA	TRBJ2-7	NA	TGTGCCTGGAGGAGGAGCTCCTACGAGCAGTACTTC	CAWRRSSYEQYF
TRBV29-1	NA	TRBJ2-7	NA	TGCAGCGTTGTAGGAGAATACGAGCAGTACTTC	CSVVGEYEQYF
TRBV20-1	NA	TRBJ2-4	NA	TGCAGTGCTGACGTTGAACGAGGCGAGACCCGGTACTTC	CSADVERGETRYF
TRBV27	NA	TRBJ2-3	TRBD1	TGTGCCAGCAGTTGGGGACAGGGGGTGAGAGATACGCAGTATTTT	CASSWGQGVRDTQYF
TRBV11-2	NA	TRBJ2-1	TRBD2	TGTGCCAGCAGCTTAGATAACGGGCTAGCGGGAGGGGTTGAGCAGTTCTTC	CASSLDNGLAGGVEQFF
TRBV4-3	NA	TRBJ2-1	NA	TGCGCCAGCAGCCAAGAGACTACCTGGGGTGAGCAGTTCTTC	CASSQETTWGEQFF
TRBV10-3	NA	TRBJ2-7	TRBD1	TGTGCCATCAGTGATGGAGGACAGGGTTACGAGCAGTACTTC	CAISDGGQGYEQYF
TRBV7-2	NA	TRBJ2-7	TRBD2	TGTGCCAGCAGCCCCGACCCTACTAGCGGGAGATTTAATGAGCAGTACTTC	CASSPDPTSGRFNEQYF
TRBV6-2/TRBV6-3	NA	TRBJ2-7	TRBD1	TGTGCCAGCAGTCGGCAGGGGGCACGATACGAGCAGTACTTC	CASSRQGARYEQYF
TRBV7-8	NA	TRBJ2-1	NA	TGTGCCAGCAGCCAAACTATCGGGAGTTACAATGAGCAGTTCTTC	CASSQTIGSYNEQFF
TRBV15	NA	TRBJ2-7	TRBD1	TGTGCCACCAGCAGAGATCCGGGACAGGGCGACGAGCAGTACTTC	CATSRDPGQGDEQYF
TRBV9	NA	TRBJ2-7	NA	TGTGCCAGCAGCGCACCGGTGACGCCCCACGAGCAGTACTTC	CASSAPVTPHEQYF
TRBV7-6	few	TRBJ2-5	NA	TGTGCCCGCTCAAAAGAGGTCGGACCGCCCCACTGTACCAGGGTGCGAGAGACCCAGTACTTC	CARSKEVGPPHCTRVRETQYF